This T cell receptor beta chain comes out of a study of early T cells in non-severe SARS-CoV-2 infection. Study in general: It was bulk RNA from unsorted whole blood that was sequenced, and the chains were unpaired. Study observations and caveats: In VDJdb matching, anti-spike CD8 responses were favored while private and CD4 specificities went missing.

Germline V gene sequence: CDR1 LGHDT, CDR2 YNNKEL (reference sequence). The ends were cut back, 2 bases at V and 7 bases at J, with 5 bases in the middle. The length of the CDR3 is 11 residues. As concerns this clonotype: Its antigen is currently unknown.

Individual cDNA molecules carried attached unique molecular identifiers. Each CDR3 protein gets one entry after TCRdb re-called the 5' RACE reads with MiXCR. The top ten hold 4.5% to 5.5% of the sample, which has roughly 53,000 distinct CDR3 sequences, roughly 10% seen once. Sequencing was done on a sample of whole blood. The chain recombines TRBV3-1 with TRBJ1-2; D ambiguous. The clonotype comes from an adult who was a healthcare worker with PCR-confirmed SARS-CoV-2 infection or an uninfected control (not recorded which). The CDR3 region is CASSQLSGYTF. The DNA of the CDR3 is TGTGCCAGCAGCCAATTATCTGGCTACACCTTC.